The 24 T cell receptor beta chains presented below share a single source sample, sequenced in a study of T cells in Graves' hyperthyroidism and ophthalmopathy. TCR beta CDR3 region amplification was performed from RNA transcripts. An initial round of RT-PCR targeting the TCR CDR3 relied on the HTBI primer set. A single record per CDR3 protein comes from TCRdb applying MiXCR to the multiplex PCR reads. The sample includes roughly 400,000 distinct CDR3 sequences, 15% to 17% of them seen just once. Material: blood. The receptor source for this set is a woman between 18 and 29 years old with Graves' hyperthyroidism that later progressed to Graves' ophthalmopathy.

In its sample, this clonotype was seen a few times. The V and J genes are TRBV5-1 and TRBJ1-1; 11 bases are a match to TRBD1. This CDR3 has 19 residues. Trimming removed 3 bases from V and 1 base from J; junction bases left unmatched: 14. From germline, CDR1 is SGHRS and CDR2 YFSETQ. DNA for the CDR3: TGCGCCAGCAGCTCGTACCGGGACAGGGGGATTGGCCGGAACACTGAAGCTTTCTTT. It translates to CASSSYRDRGIGRNTEAFF. The variable domain in full, with the rest retrieved from reference TRBV5-1 and TRBJ1-1, is KAGVTQTPRYLIKTRGQQVTLSCSPISGHRSVSWYQQTPGQGLQFLFEYFSETQRNKGNFPGRFSGRQFSNSRSEMNVSTLELGDSALYLCASSSYRDRGIGRNTEAFFGQGTRLTVV.

This clonotype was observed a few times. The chain is built from TRBV2 and TRBJ2-3, with TRBD2 matching over 8 bases. Per the germline V gene, CDR1 is SNHLY and CDR2 is FYNNEI. The CDR3 is 16 amino acids. V trimming: 7 bases; J trimming: 4 bases; junction bases outside the gene matches: 13. This CDR3 is CASKPPGLGRADTQYF. CDR3 nucleotide sequence: TGTGCCAGCAAGCCGCCGGGACTAGGTCGGGCAGATACGCAGTATTTT.

This clonotype showed up many times. CDR3 sequence: CASSIGGTAKNIQYF. The CDR3 nucleotides read TGTGCCAGCAGCATTGGGGGGACAGCCAAAAACATTCAGTACTTC. V usage is TRBV2 and J usage is TRBJ2-4; tentatively, D is TRBD2 (6 bases). Germline loops: CDR1 SNHLY, CDR2 FYNNEI. Trimming cost V 6 bases and J 0 bases, with 12 bases left between them. CDR3 length: 15 residues.

This clonotype was picked up a small number of times. The rearrangement links TRBV27 to TRBJ2-1, with 9 bases matching TRBD2. The ends lost 8 bases at V and 7 bases at J; junction bases unmatched: 21. The CDR3 is 18 residues long. Germline V gene sequence: CDR1 MNHEY, CDR2 SMNVEV (reference sequence). The CDR3 spells CASRKGAGGIAGVNEQFF. The CDR3 coding sequence is TGTGCCAGCCGAAAGGGGGCCGGGGGGATAGCGGGAGTTAATGAGCAGTTCTTC.

In this sample, this clonotype turned up a few times. V and J are TRBV29-1 and TRBJ2-2; tentative D call: TRBD1 (6 bases). The length of the CDR3 is 14 residues. V shed 5 bases and J shed 8 bases, with 18 bases lying between them. Germline CDR1 SQVTM, CDR2 ANQGSEA. The CDR3 nucleotides read TGCAGCGTTTCCCCGGGACACCTTGTAGGGGAGCTGTTTTTT. Translated, it gives CSVSPGHLVGELFF.

This clonotype was detected many times. The chain has TRBV3-1 and TRBJ2-7; 10 bases agree with TRBD1. J lost 5 bases, V lost 0 bases, and 7 bases had no gene match. Germline V lookup: CDR1 LGHDT, CDR2 YNNKEL (reference sequence). The CDR3 is 16 residues long. CDR3 nucleotides: TGTGCCAGCAGCCAAGACCCGGGACAGGGGCCCAACGAGCAGTACTTC. This sequence encodes CASSQDPGQGPNEQYF.

This clonotype was picked up many times. The chain links TRBV7-8 to TRBJ2-3, with unresolved D. Germline CDR1 SGHVS, CDR2 FQNEAQ. Trimming cost V 2 bases and J 0 bases, with 6 bases left between them. This CDR3 contains 14 residues. The DNA for the CDR3 is TGTGCCAGCAGCTTAACGACTAGCACAGATACGCAGTATTTT. This translates into CASSLTTSTDTQYF.

This clonotype was seen at least ten times. The chain recombines TRBV12-3 or TRBV12-4 with TRBJ2-7; no reliable D call. The CDR3 loop spans 12 amino acids. V shed 0 bases and J shed 9 bases, with 9 bases lying between them. CDR3 sequence (DNA): TGTGCCAGCAGTTTAGCTCCCCCTCGGCAGTACTTC. Protein product: CASSLAPPRQYF.

The table lists this clonotype with a count of one. A much larger clone lies a single base off, so this may be a read error. The genes are TRBV9 and TRBJ2-5; TRBD2 might be the D (6 bases). There are 15 residues in the CDR3. Germline assignment: CDR1 SGDLS and CDR2 YYNGEE. CDR3 nucleotide sequence: TGTGCCAACAGCCCGGGGGAGACAGATCAAGAGACCCAGTACTTC. The encoded protein is CANSPGETDQETQYF.

This clonotype showed up many times. V usage is TRBV2 and J usage is TRBJ2-7, with 7 nucleotides matching TRBD2. The CDR3 is 14 amino acids. The V and J ends lost 4 bases and 6 bases, in that order; junction bases with no gene match: 9. Germline loops: CDR1 SNHLY, CDR2 FYNNEI. The DNA of the CDR3 is TGTGCCAGCAGTGGCGGGGGAGCTCGGTCCGAGCAGTACTTC. It encodes CASSGGGARSEQYF.

This clonotype was seen repeatedly, ten times or more. The V gene is TRBV3-1, the J gene TRBJ1-3; no firm D call. Germline V gene lookup returns CDR1 LGHDT and CDR2 YNNKEL (reference sequence). The ends were cut back, 0 bases at V and 1 base at J, with 13 bases in the middle. The CDR3 is 17 residues long. The CDR3 spells CASSQDAGVRSGNTIYF. In DNA form, the CDR3 reads TGTGCCAGCAGCCAAGATGCCGGGGTCCGTTCTGGAAACACCATATATTTT.

The sample holds a few counts of this clonotype. The chain recombines TRBV27 with TRBJ2-7; possible D gene TRBD2, 6 bases. The CDR3 spans 14 residues. V was cut by 5 bases and J by 2 bases, with 13 bases left in between. Looked up from germline, CDR1 is MNHEY and CDR2 is SMNVEV (reference sequence). The CDR3 loop reads CASSLRTGAYEQYF. The CDR3 nucleotides read TGTGCCAGCAGTCTAAGGACGGGAGCCTACGAGCAGTACTTC.

There are many counts of this clonotype. J is TRBJ2-5 and V is TRBV6-1; tentative D call: TRBD2 (5 bases). The V end was cut by 5 bases, the J end by 5 bases, with 15 bases between. The CDR3 totals 14 residues. Per germline, CDR1 MNHNS and CDR2 SASEGT. The CDR3: CASSSNSERETQYF. The CDR3 DNA follows: TGTGCCAGCAGTTCCAACTCAGAGCGGGAGACCCAGTACTTC.

About this clonotype: Sequence at one end of the junction differs from germline and may be a read error. V is TRBV11-2 and J is TRBJ1-1, with D perhaps TRBD1 (6 bases). The CDR3 is 15 residues long. CDR1 SGHAT and CDR2 FQNNGV come from the germline V gene. Written as DNA, the CDR3 is TGTGCCAGCACTATTGGGGGCCTACGGAACACTGAAGCTCTCTTT. This gives the protein CASTIGGLRNTEALF.

The chain uses TRBV25-1 and TRBJ2-1, with 8 bases fitting TRBD2. The J segment lost 4 bases and the V segment lost 4 bases, leaving 3 bases of the junction unmatched. CDR3 length: 14 residues. Germline CDR1 reads MGHDK; CDR2 reads SYGVNS. The CDR3 loop reads CASSGSGIYNEQFF. The CDR3 nucleotides read TGTGCCAGCAGTGGTAGCGGGATATACAATGAGCAGTTCTTC.

Ten or more counts support this clonotype. The rearrangement uses TRBV7-3 and TRBJ1-1; 7 bases fit TRBD1. Germline CDR1 and CDR2: SGHTA and FQGTGA. The CDR3 sequence is 13 residues long. The V and J ends lost 5 bases and 9 bases, in that order; junction bases with no gene match: 9. The CDR3 DNA sequence: TGTGCCAGCAGCACAAACAGGGGAGGGAAAGCTTTCTTT. Protein product: CASSTNRGGKAFF.

This chain joins TRBV3-1 and TRBJ2-2; no clear D. Deletions cut 6 bases from V and 4 bases from J, with 9 bases between. The CDR3 has 13 amino acids. From germline, CDR1 is LGHDT and CDR2 YNNKEL (reference sequence). The CDR3, as DNA: TGTGCCAGCAGTCAACTCCTCACCGGGGAGCTGTTTTTT. It is translated as CASSQLLTGELFF.

This clonotype occurred many times. The rearrangement links TRBV20-1 to TRBJ2-3; unclear D gene. This CDR3 has 15 residues. Trimming shortened V by 0 bases and J by 6 bases, and 16 bases separated the two germline ends. Germline loops: CDR1 DFQATT, CDR2 SNEGSKA (reference sequence). CDR3 bases: TGCAGTGCTAGAGATCGGGTACTTGGGCTCGATACGCAGTATTTT. It encodes CSARDRVLGLDTQYF.

The genes are TRBV20-1 and TRBJ2-1; 10 bases align to TRBD2. The ends lost 2 bases at V and 4 bases at J; junction bases unmatched: 2. The CDR3 covers 14 residues. The germline CDR1 and CDR2 sequences are DFQATT and SNEGSKA (reference sequence). The CDR3 protein is CSARLAGEYNEQFF. CDR3 in DNA: TGCAGTGCTAGACTAGCGGGAGAATACAATGAGCAGTTCTTC.

This clonotype was seen repeatedly, ten times or more. J is TRBJ2-3 and V is TRBV18, with TRBD2 identical over 8 bases. CDR1 and CDR2 (germline): KGHSH, LQKENI. This CDR3 region has 16 residues. Germline trimming cut 0 bases from V and 4 bases from J; bases unmatched to any gene: 6. The CDR3 spells CASSPPSREVADTQYF. The CDR3 bases are TGTGCCAGCTCACCACCATCGCGGGAGGTAGCAGATACGCAGTATTTT.

This clonotype was picked up many times. The gene calls are TRBV28 and TRBJ2-5; 7 nucleotides line up with TRBD2. V dropped 5 bases and J dropped 4; count of bases not matched to a gene: 10. CDR1 MDHEN and CDR2 SYDVKM come from the germline V gene. This CDR3 comprises 15 residues. The CDR3 region is CASSPRAGFSETQYF. CDR3 bases: TGTGCCAGCAGTCCGAGAGCGGGATTTTCAGAGACCCAGTACTTC.

The rearrangement uses TRBV7-2 and TRBJ1-6; TRBD1 might be the D (5 bases). Germline V lookup: CDR1 SGHTA, CDR2 FQGNSA. With 3 bases removed from V and 9 bases from J, the gap between germline ends came to 9 bases. The CDR3 runs to 13 residues. This chain's CDR3 is CASSFQGSSPLHF. For the CDR3, the DNA is TGTGCCAGCAGCTTTCAGGGAAGTTCACCCCTCCACTTT.

This clonotype has ten or more counts. This chain connects TRBV12-3 or TRBV12-4 to TRBJ2-3; unclear D gene. The V end was cut by 1 base, the J end by 0 bases, with 8 bases between. CDR3 size: 15 residues. The CDR3 loop reads CASSLGVTSTDTQYF. The CDR3 coding sequence is TGTGCCAGCAGTTTAGGGGTTACTAGCACAGATACGCAGTATTTT.

V is TRBV6-5 and J is TRBJ2-2, with 7 bases lining up with TRBD2. V lost 2 bases to trimming and J lost 4 bases; unmatched junction nucleotides: 13. Germline CDR1 is MNHEY and CDR2 is SVGAGI. This CDR3 has 18 residues. The CDR3 region has the DNA TGTGCCAGCAGTTACACCGGACCAGCGGGGTGGGGCACCGGGGAGCTGTTTTTT. It encodes CASSYTGPAGWGTGELFF.